A single T cell receptor (beta chain) is shown here with its context. This sample is part of a study of blood T cell repertoires in COVID-19. Per the authors' pipeline: By means of reference gene primer amplification, nucleated cell counts were estimated. Assay used: immunoSEQ multiplex PCR; TCRdb lists only in-frame clones, some missing. D and trimming come from the DNA, and the V and J calls and clone size come from that table. The sample has more than 80,000 clones, 90% seen once. The CDR3 length is 16 residues. Germline V gene lookup returns CDR1 MDHEN and CDR2 SYDVKM. Trimming cost V 7 bases and J 4 bases; bases outside gene matches: 12.

The sample taken for sequencing was peripheral blood. The receptor's source is a man aged 18 to 29 with COVID-19, enrolled during active disease. The genes are TRBV28 and TRBJ2-2; 7 bases align to TRBD2. The CDR3 nucleotides are TGTGCCAGCACGGGACCAGCGCGGACTAGCACCGGGGAGCTGTTTTTT. Translating it yields CASTGPARTSTGELFF. The full variable domain, rest sourced from reference TRBV28 and TRBJ2-2, is DVKVTQSSRYLVKRTGEKVFLECVQDMDHENMFWYRQDPGLGLRLIYFSYDVKMKEKGDIPEGYSVSREKKERFSLILESASTNQTSMYLCASTGPARTSTGELFFGEGSRLTVL.